Sequencing of this TCR beta chain was carried out in a study of blood T cell repertoires in COVID-19. The assay was immunoSEQ multiplex PCR, and TCRdb's table has in-frame clones only and misses some. The table shows 110,000 to 150,000 clones, with over 70% occurring only once. Trimming cost V 6 bases and J 0 bases, with 11 bases left between them. Germline CDR1 is KGHSH and CDR2 is LQKENI. This CDR3 is 14 amino acids long. This chain connects TRBV18 to TRBJ1-1; D possibly corresponds to TRBD1 (5 bases). The TCR was taken from a human donor in a cohort sampled during active COVID-19. Sequenced sample: peripheral blood. CDR3 protein: CASSSGGVNTEAFF. CDR3 nucleotide sequence: TGTGCCAGCTCCTCCGGGGGGGTGAACACTGAAGCTTTCTTT.